A single sample is the source of the 28 T cell receptor beta chains below, sequenced in a study of early T cells in non-severe SARS-CoV-2 infection. TCRdb ran MiXCR on the 5' RACE reads and lists one entry per CDR3 protein. The table records approximately 90,000 distinct CDR3 sequences, over 15% of them present only once. Sequences were derived from whole blood, sampled at baseline. Receptors originate from an adult who was a healthcare worker with PCR-confirmed SARS-CoV-2 infection or an uninfected control (not recorded which).

The V gene is TRBV7-9, the J gene TRBJ2-7; 14 bases line up with TRBD2. Unmatched junction bases numbered 12, after V lost 5 bases and J lost 6 bases. The length of the CDR3 is 17 residues. Germline V gene data show CDR1 as SEHNR and CDR2 as FQNEAQ (reference sequence). DNA of the CDR3: TGTGCCAGCAGCCCAGGGGGGACTAGCGGGAGAATCTTCGAGCAGTACTTC. As protein: CASSPGGTSGRIFEQYF.

This clonotype came up a few times. The gene calls are TRBV7-2 and TRBJ2-2; the match to TRBD2 covers 8 bases. V lost 1 base to trimming and J lost 3 bases; unmatched junction nucleotides: 13. The CDR3 consists of 19 residues. Per germline, CDR1 SGHTA and CDR2 FQGNSA. CDR3 in amino acids: CASSLVNLGRAWYTGELFF. CDR3 coding DNA: TGTGCCAGCAGCTTAGTAAATCTCGGGAGGGCCTGGTACACCGGGGAGCTGTTTTTT.

This clonotype has more than one count but fewer than ten. The chain links TRBV4-1 to TRBJ2-7, with a tentative D call TRBD2 (6 bases). With 5 bases removed from V and 6 bases from J, the gap between germline ends came to 14 bases. Germline V gene sequence: CDR1 MGHRA, CDR2 YSYEKL. The length of the CDR3 is 13 residues. CDR3 region: CASSDGSWSEQYF. As DNA, the CDR3 is TGCGCCAGCAGCGACGGGAGTTGGAGCGAGCAGTACTTC.

The CDR3 reads CASSPAGENSPLHF. The CDR3 DNA is TGTGCCAGCTCACCGGCCGGTGAAAATTCACCCCTCCACTTT. V usage is TRBV18 and J usage is TRBJ1-6; no definite D call. Germline CDR1 KGHSH, CDR2 LQKENI. V was cut by 3 bases and J by 7 bases, with 10 bases left in between. The CDR3 is 14 amino acids.

This clonotype was recorded a few times. This chain links TRBV4-2 with TRBJ1-6, with D uncertain. This CDR3 contains 14 residues. CDR1 is LGHNA and CDR2 is YNFKEQ in the germline V gene. Trimming removed 5 bases from V and 4 bases from J, with 9 bases in between. The CDR3 sequence is CASSAGSYNSPLHF. As DNA, the CDR3 is TGTGCCAGCAGCGCCGGTAGTTATAATTCACCCCTCCACTTT.

The chain joins TRBV5-1 to TRBJ2-1, with D perhaps given as TRBD1 or TRBD2 (6 bases each). This CDR3 has 13 amino acids. V shed 2 bases and J shed 9 bases, with 12 bases lying between them. Germline V gene data show CDR1 as SGHRS and CDR2 as YFSETQ. The chain's CDR3 is CASSLMKGGEQFF. The CDR3 DNA follows: TGCGCCAGCAGCTTAATGAAGGGGGGTGAGCAGTTCTTC.

The chain couples TRBV20-1 to TRBJ2-5; D is tentatively TRBD1 or TRBD2 (5 bases each). The CDR3 totals 14 residues. V was clipped by 6 bases and J by 4 bases, with 18 bases between them. Germline V lookup: CDR1 DFQATT, CDR2 SNEGSKA (reference sequence). The CDR3 region is CSARPGPPGETQYF. As DNA, the CDR3 is TGCAGTGCAAGACCGGGACCGCCGGGAGAGACCCAGTACTTC.

This clonotype has more than one count but fewer than ten. V is TRBV6-6 and J is TRBJ2-3; possibly TRBD2 for D (6 bases). CDR3 length: 16 amino acids. Looked up from germline, CDR1 is MNHNY and CDR2 is SVGAGI (reference sequence). V was clipped by 0 bases and J by 8 bases, with 18 bases between them. CDR3 loop: CASSYSKGLPEGTQYF. The CDR3 DNA follows: TGTGCCAGCAGTTACTCGAAGGGACTCCCAGAGGGTACGCAGTATTTT.

This clonotype was seen only a few times. V gene TRBV4-1 combines with J gene TRBJ2-7; D not resolved. Germline loops: CDR1 MGHRA, CDR2 YSYEKL. This CDR3 is built from 15 residues. Trimming shortened V by 1 base and J by 4 bases, and 14 bases separated the two germline ends. CDR3 amino acids: CASSQGGAISYEQYF. Written as DNA, the CDR3 is TGCGCCAGCAGCCAAGGAGGAGCGATTTCATACGAGCAGTACTTC.

This clonotype has at least ten counts. The chain uses TRBV18 and TRBJ2-1, with no clear D. Trimming pared 3 bases from V and 4 bases from J, leaving 10 bases between. CDR1 and CDR2 (germline): KGHSH, LQKENI. The CDR3 length is 14 residues. CDR3 loop: CASSPRSMYNEQFF. CDR3 DNA sequence: TGTGCCAGCTCACCCCGGAGTATGTACAATGAGCAGTTCTTC.

This chain joins TRBV20-1 and TRBJ2-7; 14 bases fit TRBD2. J was trimmed by 3 bases and V by 3 bases; bases with no gene match: 4. Germline lookup yields CDR1 DFQATT and CDR2 SNEGSKA (reference sequence). The CDR3 spans 15 residues. CDR3 region: CSASPGLAGGYEQYF. The CDR3 coding sequence is TGCAGTGCTAGCCCAGGACTAGCGGGAGGCTACGAGCAGTACTTC.

This clonotype has a count of ten or more. The chain is built from TRBV6-4 and TRBJ2-6, with 9 bases aligning to TRBD1. CDR3 size: 16 residues. V dropped 10 bases and J dropped 2; count of bases not matched to a gene: 9. The germline V gene has CDR1 MRHNA and CDR2 SNTAGT. CDR3 coding DNA: TGTGCCATCTCCGGGACAGGGCTGACTGGGGCCAACGTCCTGACTTTC. Residues: CAISGTGLTGANVLTF.

This clonotype was seen a handful of times. V and J are TRBV14 and TRBJ2-2, with no clear D. The CDR3 is made up of 14 amino acids. V was clipped by 1 base and J by 4 bases, with 7 bases between them. From germline, CDR1 is SGHDN and CDR2 FVKESK. The CDR3: CASSQGWLTGELFF. The DNA of the CDR3 is TGTGCCAGCAGCCAAGGTTGGCTCACCGGGGAGCTGTTTTTT.

This clonotype showed up just a few times. The chain uses TRBV5-1 and TRBJ1-2, with D tentatively TRBD1 (5 bases). Germline V CDR1 and CDR2: SGHRS, YFSETQ. Trimming left V 2 bases short and J 7 bases short, with 12 bases between. This CDR3 spans 13 amino acids. In DNA, the CDR3 is TGCGCCAGCAGCTTCGTAGGGGAACCTGGCTACACCTTC. Translation gives CASSFVGEPGYTF.

This chain joins TRBV20-1 and TRBJ2-5, with 8 positions matching TRBD2. J was trimmed by 4 bases and V by 6 bases; bases with no gene match: 4. Germline CDR1 is DFQATT and CDR2 is SNEGSKA (reference sequence). This CDR3 spans 12 amino acids. The CDR3 nucleotides are TGCAGTGCCCCCGGGAGGGGAGAGACCCAGTACTTC. Translating gives CSAPGRGETQYF.

The chain combines TRBV9 with TRBJ2-2; 13 bases map to TRBD2. There are 17 residues in the CDR3. Germline V gene lookup returns CDR1 SGDLS and CDR2 YYNGEE. Losses at the gene ends were 2 bases for V and 1 base for J; bases not matched to a gene: 2. In DNA, the CDR3 is TGTGCCAGCAGCGTCGGGACTAGCGGGATGAACACCGGGGAGCTGTTTTTT. Protein sequence: CASSVGTSGMNTGELFF.

This clonotype was picked up a small number of times. The rearrangement links TRBV6-2 or TRBV6-3 to TRBJ2-7; the D is unclear. The CDR3 covers 13 residues. The germline gives CDR1 MNHEY, CDR2 SVGEGT. V lost 8 bases and J 3 bases, leaving 14 bases between the germline ends. The CDR3 loop reads CASGVSEVYEQYF. The DNA of the CDR3 is TGTGCCAGCGGGGTATCCGAGGTCTACGAGCAGTACTTC.

This sequence joins TRBV18 and TRBJ2-1; D may be TRBD1 (6 bases). The CDR3 has 16 amino acids. Trimming took off 3 bases at V and 4 bases at J, with 16 bases between the two ends. Germline assignment: CDR1 KGHSH and CDR2 LQKENI. This CDR3 is CASSPRPTGRYNEQFF. The DNA of the CDR3 is TGTGCCAGCTCACCTCGCCCTACAGGGCGGTACAATGAGCAGTTCTTC.

This clonotype was seen more than once but under ten times. This chain uses TRBV3-1 with TRBJ1-1, with D possibly being TRBD1 (5 bases). Germline loops: CDR1 LGHDT, CDR2 YNNKEL (reference sequence). Trimming shortened V by 2 bases and J by 1 base, and 14 bases separated the two germline ends. The CDR3 spans 16 residues. The CDR3 region has the DNA TGTGCCAGCAGCCAAAACCGGGGGATGAGGAACACTGAAGCTTTCTTT. As protein: CASSQNRGMRNTEAFF.

This clonotype was counted between two and nine times. This chain uses TRBV20-1 with TRBJ1-6; D may be TRBD1 (6 bases). From germline, CDR1 is DFQATT and CDR2 SNEGSKA (reference sequence). The CDR3 is 13 residues long. V gave up 3 bases and J gave up 7 bases, with 10 bases separating them. The CDR3 nucleotides read TGCAGTGCTAGTAGGGGGGGAAATTCACCCCTCCACTTT. Translating it yields CSASRGGNSPLHF.

The chain carries TRBV12-3 or TRBV12-4 and TRBJ1-2; D unresolved. Between the trimmed V and J ends, which lost 3 bases and 5 bases, there was a span of 10 bases. This CDR3 spans 13 amino acids. In DNA, the CDR3 is TGTGCCAGCAGTTTGAGGAACAGTTATGGCTACACCTTC. This encodes CASSLRNSYGYTF.

This chain links TRBV7-9 with TRBJ1-2; D ambiguous. The CDR3 totals 12 residues. Germline V gene sequence: CDR1 SEHNR, CDR2 FQNEAQ (reference sequence). Trimming took 5 bases from V and 4 from J, leaving 8 bases between them. DNA of the CDR3: TGTGCCAGCAGCCGCAACACCTATGGCTACACCTTC. It yields the protein CASSRNTYGYTF.

The sample holds a few counts of this clonotype. The chain couples TRBV2 to TRBJ1-2; no clear D. Germline V gene lookup returns CDR1 SNHLY and CDR2 FYNNEI. CDR3 length equals 14 residues. Trimming cost V 0 bases and J 4 bases, with 9 bases left between them. As DNA, the CDR3 is TGTGCCAGCAGTGAAGCAACGTCATCCTATGGCTACACCTTC. This translates into CASSEATSSYGYTF.

The V gene is TRBV11-2, the J gene TRBJ2-7; 8 nucleotides align to TRBD2. Trimming cost V 5 bases and J 3 bases; bases outside gene matches: 15. Germline CDR1 reads SGHAT; CDR2 reads FQNNGV. The CDR3 covers 17 residues. CDR3 DNA sequence: TGTGCCAGCAGCCCCTTAGCCTACAGCGGGAGTATCTACGAGCAGTACTTC. It encodes CASSPLAYSGSIYEQYF.

The chain has TRBV20-1 and TRBJ2-5; 7 bases are a match to TRBD2. The germline gives CDR1 DFQATT, CDR2 SNEGSKA (reference sequence). The CDR3 runs 16 residues. With 0 bases clipped from V and 2 bases from J, the junction kept 9 bases outside the gene matches. CDR3 in DNA: TGCAGTGCTAGAGATTACGGGCGGGAGTGGCAAGAGACCCAGTACTTC. The encoded protein is CSARDYGREWQETQYF.

V is TRBV5-1 and J is TRBJ2-7; unclear D gene. Germline V lookup: CDR1 SGHRS, CDR2 YFSETQ. Deletions cut 4 bases from V and 4 bases from J, with 12 bases between. There are 13 residues in the CDR3. Here the CDR3 reads CASSGSVSYEQYF. CDR3 DNA sequence: TGCGCCAGCAGCGGGTCAGTTTCGTACGAGCAGTACTTC.

This clonotype was picked up many times. The chain combines TRBV25-1 with TRBJ2-5; D may be TRBD2 (7 bases). CDR1 MGHDK and CDR2 SYGVNS come from the germline V gene. V gave up 8 bases and J gave up 6 bases, with 13 bases separating them. The CDR3 consists of 12 residues. The CDR3 here is CASGGALKTQYF. The CDR3 DNA reads TGTGCCAGCGGGGGGGCGCTTAAGACCCAGTACTTC.

Concerning this clonotype itself: At one end the junction does not follow the germline gene, possibly because of a read error. CDR3 sequence reads: CVSSLILAGGIYNEQFF. In nucleotides, the CDR3 is TGTGTCAGCAGCTTGATACTAGCGGGAGGGATTTACAATGAGCAGTTCTTC. The chain couples TRBV5-8 to TRBJ2-1, with 13 bases aligning to TRBD2. The CDR3 extends over 17 amino acids. CDR1 is SGHTS, CDR2 YDEGEE, per germline.